The text below deals with one TCR beta chain. As handled by the study authors: For nucleated cells, counts were estimated from reference gene primer amplification. The assay was immunoSEQ multiplex PCR, and TCRdb's table has in-frame clones only and misses some. V, J and clone size are taken as reported in that table, and D and trimming were inferred from the DNA itself. The table lists about 200,000 clones, 86% of them singletons. The sample belongs to a study of blood T cell repertoires in COVID-19. On the study more broadly: Sources were T cells, B-cell-depleted T cells, or PBMCs; the material itself was cDNA or gDNA.

The V gene end was trimmed by 5 bases and the J gene end by 6 bases; junction bases not matched to a gene: 10. Germline V CDR1 and CDR2: SEHNR, FQNEAQ (reference sequence). CDR3 size: 15 residues. Adults between about 18 and 89 years of age took part from some 25 US areas. Participant reports of clinical history set cohort assignment. Sequenced: PBMCs or T cells enriched from blood (not recorded which). The receptor was derived from a man aged 35 to 55 with acute COVID-19. The V and J genes are TRBV7-9 and TRBJ2-4, with TRBD2 identical over 7 bases. CDR3 sequence: CASSATVAGGNIQYF. As DNA, the CDR3 is TGTGCCAGCAGCGCCACCGTAGCGGGTGGAAACATTCAGTACTTC.